This T cell receptor beta chain was obtained from a study of OX40 agonist ivuxolimab in advanced cancers. General notes on the study: Ivuxolimab, which targeted the costimulatory receptor OX40 (CD134), was an agonistic, fully human IgG2 monoclonal antibody. Intravenous ivuxolimab was administered to patients every 2 weeks at six dose levels: 0.01, 0.1, 0.3, 1.5, 3 and 10 mg/kg. Of the approximately 50 dose-escalation patients, hepatocellular carcinoma was present in about 20, melanoma in around 15, renal cell carcinoma in 9 and head and neck cancer in 9. A male proportion of 75% to 85% and a mean age of approximately 61 years, ranging from about 20 to 80, were recorded for the dose-escalation cohort. Prior anti-PD-1, anti-PD-L1 or anti-CTLA-4 therapy was permitted, and approximately 40% of dose-escalation patients had received checkpoint inhibitors. Partial responses occurred in three dose-escalation patients: two with cutaneous melanoma and one with hepatocellular carcinoma. The point of sequencing TCRbeta in the periphery was to test whether ivuxolimab changed TCR sequence diversity and drove clonal T-cell expansion. The paper covers the monotherapy dose-escalation part of the phase I ivuxolimab trial, which included N ≈ 54 patients.

Including the terminal cysteine and phenylalanine, the CDR3 comprises 15 residues. The CDR3 DNA has 45 bases and is translated from base 1. Cut back by 4 bases and 2 bases, the V and J ends lie 14 bases apart. CDR1 and CDR2 are drawn from the germline V gene: SGDLS, YYNGEE. Genomic DNA was extracted from sorted cells for sequencing of the TCRbeta CDR3 region. TCRbeta CDR3 regions were sequenced using the immunoSEQ Assay. TCRdb stores this immuneACCESS table with in-frame sequences only. Part of the clones is absent; in the studies checked, under half of the shortfall reflects unresolved V genes, and no reason is known for the rest. The sample records 20,000 to 25,000 clones, 80% to 90% of which are singletons. Clones ranked in the top ten supply 24% of the sample. The paper as a whole reports these results and caveats: At doses of 0.1 to 3.0 mg/kg, clonal expansion of both CD4+ and CD8+ blood T cells was observed from baseline to week 6. Low levels of normalized T-cell clonal expansion were also seen in some nonresponding patients. The antigen specificity of the peripheral T cells that underwent clonal expansion was not determined. Partial responders in the 0.1-3.0 mg/kg groups had among the lowest normalized peripheral clonal expansion, especially among CD8+ T cells. On average, CD8+ T cells showed more expanded clones than CD4+ T cells after ivuxolimab.

The trial excluded patients who had a history of autoimmune disease or who were on systemic immunosuppression. Peripheral blood for TCR sequencing was drawn from every dose cohort at baseline, at cycle 4 day 1 and at cycle 7 day 1. Samples were obtained from an open-label, multicenter, first-in-human phase I dose-escalation trial of ivuxolimab. The trial enrolled adults with locally advanced or metastatic head and neck squamous cell, hepatocellular, melanoma or renal cell carcinoma. Before TCR sequencing, CD4+ and CD8+ T cells were separately sorted from peripheral blood. As to this clone: The clone's antigen remains unknown. No much larger clone exists at a distance of one base, and base qualities are not known.

The TCR sequence derives from an adult with an advanced solid tumor such as melanoma, head and neck, liver or kidney cancer. The source material was CD4+ or CD8+ T cells sorted from blood, sampled in a trial of the OX40 agonist ivuxolimab. The chain is made from TRBV9 and TRBJ2-3; TRBD1 is perhaps the D gene, given 5 matching bases. The nucleotide sequence reads TGTGCCAGCAGCCCCGCTAGGGGCGCCACAGATACGCAGTATTTT. This translates into CASSPARGATDTQYF.